The present T cell receptor (beta chain) was sequenced within a study of T cells in Graves' hyperthyroidism and ophthalmopathy. The investigators amplified TCR beta CDR3 regions from RNA transcripts. A set of HTBI primers served as the primers for a first-round RT-PCR of the TCR CDR3. TCRdb redid the calling of the multiplex PCR reads with MiXCR, one entry per CDR3 protein. The sample gives a few hundred thousand distinct CDR3 sequences, approximately 18% of which show up once; 40% is in the top ten. Germline V gene data show CDR1 as DFQATT and CDR2 as SNEGSKA (reference sequence). CDR3 length: 11 residues. With 4 bases removed from V and 11 bases from J, the gap between germline ends came to 14 bases.

The sequenced material came from blood. The chain employs TRBV20-1 and TRBJ1-1; a possible D gene is TRBD1 (6 bases). This TCR came from a man aged 18 to 35 with Graves' ophthalmopathy. The CDR3 bases are TGCAGTGCTACTGTCACAGGGTCCGCTTTCTTT. It specifies CSATVTGSAFF.